This TCR beta chain emerged from a study of breast tumors, draining lymph nodes, adjacent tissues. General study results and limits: Findings are consistent with lymph node origin and intratumoral expansion of most tumor T cells. Tumor and nontumor repertoires were significantly more similar in luminal-like than in basal-like breast cancer. Tumor TCR diversity was below lymph nodes but above nontumor tissue. The lymph node origin of tumor T cells was framed as consistent with a hypothesis, not demonstrated.

This clonotype was found many times. The antigen is unknown. Germline V gives CDR1 LGHNA, CDR2 YNFKEQ. The CDR3 is 16 residues long. V lost 1 base and J lost 0, with 11 bases in between. Samples came from axillary lymph nodes draining the breast cancer. Via MiXCR, TCRdb re-called the multiplex PCR reads, giving one row per CDR3 protein. The sample lists over 150,000 distinct CDR3 sequences; roughly a third were seen once. The J gene is TRBJ2-3, the V gene TRBV4-2, with D possibly TRBD2 on 7 matching bases. Sequenced sample: axillary lymph node tissue. The sequence was collected from a female donor with breast cancer. Some clones in this sample may be carry-over from other donors' samples. CDR3 sequence reads: CASSQGGGGSTDTQYF. The CDR3 region has the DNA TGTGCCAGCAGCCAAGGTGGCGGGGGCAGCACAGATACGCAGTATTTT.